These 4 T cell receptor beta chains share one sample of origin, sequenced in a study of CXCR3-negative and CXCR3-positive naive CD8 T cells (dated by TCRdb to the late 2010s). Summary of the overall study and its limitations: Compared with CXCR3-negative naive cells, CXCR3-positive naive cells had TRB CDR3s with higher hydrophobicity (lower Kidera factor 4), lower energy, and higher strength and volume indices.

The sample was run on a NextSeq 550. The Human TCR Profiling Kit (MiLaboratory) was used to make UMI-labeled 5' RACE TRB cDNA libraries. TCRdb reprocessed the sequencing reads and holds a single record per CDR3 protein sequence, with no DNA. The table held for this sample gives a few thousand distinct CDR3 sequences. Over 2% of the sample belongs to the ten largest clones. No antigen has been identified for these receptors. Sequencing was carried out using naive CXCR3+ CD8+ T cells from blood. The sample's cell subset or site label, decoded: CD45RO-CCR7+CD27+CD95- naive CD8+ T cells expressing CXCR3 (TNR3+). The receptors originated from a human donor in good health. Some clones in this sample may be carry-over from other donors' samples.

The chain employs TRBV7-3 and TRBJ1-2; with no DNA, the TCRdb D assignment of TRBD1 cannot be verified. Germline V gene sequence: CDR1 SGHTA, CDR2 FQGTGA. CDR3 length: 15 residues. The CDR3 region is CASRIYPGGNYGYTF.

The rearrangement uses TRBV2 and TRBJ2-3; checking the TCRdb D call of TRBD1 is not possible without DNA. Germline CDR1 reads SNHLY; CDR2 reads FYNNEI. CDR3 length: 18 amino acids. The chain's CDR3 is CASSEGGTGWDYTDTQYF. The whole variable domain, filled in from reference TRBV2 and TRBJ2-3, reads EPEVTQTPSHQVTQMGQEVILRCVPISNHLYFYWYRQILGQKVEFLVSFYNNEISEKSEIFDDQFSVERPDGSNFTLKIRSTKLEDSAMYFCASSEGGTGWDYTDTQYFGPGTRLTVL.

This chain uses TRBV27 with TRBJ2-5; the D gene TCRdb calls, TRBD1, cannot be checked with no DNA. The germline V gene has CDR1 MNHEY and CDR2 SMNVEV (reference sequence). The CDR3 has 15 amino acids. Here the CDR3 reads CASRSPGQGQETQYF.

V and J are TRBV6-2 or TRBV6-3 and TRBJ2-3; TCRdb picks TRBD1, but there is no DNA to check that call. This CDR3 has 20 amino acids. CDR1 and CDR2 (germline): MNHEY, SVGEGT. This chain's CDR3 is CASSYPKQGEDLSSTDTQYF.